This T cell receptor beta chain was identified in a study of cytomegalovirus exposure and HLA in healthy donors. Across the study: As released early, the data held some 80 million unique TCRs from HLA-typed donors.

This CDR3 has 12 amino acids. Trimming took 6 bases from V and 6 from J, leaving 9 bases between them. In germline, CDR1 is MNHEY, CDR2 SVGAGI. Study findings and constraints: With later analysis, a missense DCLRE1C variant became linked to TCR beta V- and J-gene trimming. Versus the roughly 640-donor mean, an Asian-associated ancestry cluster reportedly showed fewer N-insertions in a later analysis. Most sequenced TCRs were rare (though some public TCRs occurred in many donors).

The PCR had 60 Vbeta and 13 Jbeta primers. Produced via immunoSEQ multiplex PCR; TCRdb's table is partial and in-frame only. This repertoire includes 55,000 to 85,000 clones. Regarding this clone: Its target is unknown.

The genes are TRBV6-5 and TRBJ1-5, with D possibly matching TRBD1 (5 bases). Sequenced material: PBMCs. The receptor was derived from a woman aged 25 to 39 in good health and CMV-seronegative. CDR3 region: CASSQRGQPQHF. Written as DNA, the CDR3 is TGTGCCAGCAGCCAAAGGGGTCAGCCCCAGCATTTT.